The 9 T cell receptor beta chains below all came from one sample that was sequenced in a study of T cell responses to AZD1222 COVID-19 vaccine. Using immunoSEQ multiplex PCR, the repertoire was profiled, and TCRdb retains in-frame clones only, with some absent. The table lists 95,000 to 110,000 clones, around 92% of them singletons. The sample in question was peripheral blood, obtained 28 days after the second AZD1222 dose. These receptors were collected from an adult who received the AZD1222 COVID-19 vaccine.

The CDR3: CASSFPGRSYEQYF. In DNA, the CDR3 is TGTGCCAGCAGCTTTCCCGGCAGGTCCTACGAGCAGTACTTC. The chain has TRBV11-2 and TRBJ2-7, with D unresolved. This CDR3 contains 14 residues. From germline, CDR1 is SGHAT and CDR2 FQNNGV. V was pared by 3 bases and J by 1 base, with 10 bases between. The entire variable domain, with the rest obtained from reference TRBV11-2 and TRBJ2-7, is as follows: EAGVAQSPRYKIIEKRQSVAFWCNPISGHATLYWYQQILGQGPKLLIQFQNNGVVDDSQLPKDRFSAERLKGVDSTLKIQPAKLEDSAVYLCASSFPGRSYEQYFGPGTRLTVT.

The rearrangement uses TRBV28 and TRBJ2-7, with D hard to call. Germline assignment: CDR1 MDHEN and CDR2 SYDVKM. The V end was cut by 4 bases, the J end by 5 bases, with 15 bases between. The CDR3 has 14 amino acids. The CDR3 DNA is TGTGCCAGCAGTTCCCCTGGGGTGAGGCACGAGCAGTACTTC. Translation gives CASSSPGVRHEQYF.

This chain uses TRBV19 with TRBJ1-2; D gene uncertain. The CDR3 sequence is 14 residues long. The V and J ends lost 4 bases and 4 bases respectively, with 13 bases between them. Germline values: CDR1 LNHDA, CDR2 SQIVND (reference sequence). CDR3 in amino acids: CASSRQTESYGYTF. The CDR3 DNA reads TGTGCCAGTAGTAGGCAGACGGAAAGCTATGGCTACACCTTC.

DNA of the CDR3: TGTGCCAGCAGCGAGAAGGTGGTCAATTCACCCCTCCACTTT. Its translation: CASSEKVVNSPLHF. The V gene is TRBV9, the J gene TRBJ1-6; D not certain. The V end was cut by 3 bases, the J end by 7 bases, with 11 bases between. CDR3 size: 14 residues. Germline CDR1 and CDR2: SGDLS and YYNGEE.

The chain is built from TRBV7-8 and TRBJ1-1; no definite D call. V was cut by 10 bases and J by 5 bases, with 11 bases left in between. The CDR3 is 11 amino acids. From germline, CDR1 is SGHVS and CDR2 FQNEAQ. As DNA, the CDR3 is TGTGCCATCGGCTCAGTGACTGAAGCTTTCTTT. It codes for CAIGSVTEAFF.

This chain joins TRBV5-8 and TRBJ2-1; tentatively, D is TRBD2 (5 bases). V lost 7 bases and J lost 2, with 10 bases in between. Germline loops: CDR1 SGHTS, CDR2 YDEGEE. CDR3 length: 13 amino acids. The CDR3 DNA reads TGTGCCAGCGAGGCGGGTCCCTACAATGAGCAGTTCTTC. Its protein product is CASEAGPYNEQFF. The complete variable domain, with remaining parts taken from reference TRBV5-8 and TRBJ2-1, reads EAGVTQSPTHLIKTRGQQATLRCSPISGHTSVYWYQQALGLGLQFLLWYDEGEERNRGNFPPRFSGRQFPNYSSELNVNALELEDSALYLCASEAGPYNEQFFGPGTRLTVL.

This clone has just one count. This chain links TRBV7-2 with TRBJ2-3, with a possible D match to TRBD2 (5 bases). V was clipped by 3 bases and J by 0 bases, with 13 bases between them. The germline CDR1 and CDR2 sequences are SGHTA and FQGNSA. CDR3 length equals 16 residues. The chain's CDR3 is CASSFERTRSTDTQYF. The CDR3 DNA sequence: TGTGCCAGCAGCTTTGAAAGGACTCGTAGCACAGATACGCAGTATTTT.

J is TRBJ2-7 and V is TRBV9; TRBD2 matches at 11 bases. This CDR3 contains 17 residues. V gave up 2 bases and J gave up 0 bases; unmatched junction bases: 7. Looked up from germline, CDR1 is SGDLS and CDR2 is YYNGEE. This chain's CDR3 is CASSVPTSGDRSYEQYF. The CDR3 DNA reads as TGTGCCAGCAGCGTCCCGACTAGCGGGGACCGCTCCTACGAGCAGTACTTC.

The V call is TRBV19, the J call TRBJ2-1; tentatively, D is TRBD2 (6 bases). Germline CDR1 LNHDA, CDR2 SQIVND (reference sequence). The CDR3 consists of 15 residues. Between the trimmed V and J ends, which lost 1 base and 4 bases, there was a span of 11 bases. CDR3 nucleotide sequence: TGTGCCAGTAGTATAGGACCCGGAGGGTACAATGAGCAGTTCTTC. Protein: CASSIGPGGYNEQFF.